The entry that follows covers one T cell receptor (beta chain) sequence. This sample is drawn from a study of blood T cell repertoires in COVID-19. Sequenced by immunoSEQ multiplex PCR; TCRdb stores in-frame clones only, minus some. This table holds some 31,000 clones, 85% found once. With V trimmed by 4 bases and J by 8 bases, 7 bases remained unmatched. Germline V CDR1 and CDR2: SNHLY, FYNNEI. The CDR3 runs to 14 residues. This receptor was obtained from a man at least 80 years old with active COVID-19. Sequencing was done on a sample of peripheral blood. The V gene is TRBV2, the J gene TRBJ1-4, with 7 positions matching TRBD1. The CDR3 loop is CASSGQGGSEKLFF. The CDR3 bases are TGTGCCAGCAGTGGACAGGGTGGTAGCGAAAAACTGTTTTTT.